Below are 15 T cell receptor beta chains sequenced from a single sample in a study of blood T cells in healthy people across ages. A second roughly 7 to 12 cycle PCR used barcoded and J-beta primers. Using its own MiXCR run on the 5' RACE reads, TCRdb lists one record per CDR3 protein. The sample lists 350,000 to 450,000 distinct CDR3 sequences, roughly half seen once, with 45% to 60% in the top ten. Material: blood. These receptors were obtained from a man between 60 and 75 years old in good health.

The V call is TRBV4-1, the J call TRBJ2-7; TRBD1 might be the D (5 bases). The CDR3 is 14 residues long. V gave up 2 bases and J gave up 0 bases, with 8 bases separating them. Germline assignment: CDR1 MGHRA and CDR2 YSYEKL. CDR3 residues: CASSQFQGSYEQYF. The CDR3 DNA reads TGCGCCAGCAGCCAATTCCAGGGCTCCTACGAGCAGTACTTC.

The chain recombines TRBV11-2 with TRBJ2-3; 9 bases line up with TRBD2. This CDR3 is built from 15 residues. J lost 3 bases, V lost 5 bases, and 6 bases had no gene match. Germline V gives CDR1 SGHAT, CDR2 FQNNGV. The CDR3 loop reads CASSAGLAPTDTQYF. In nucleotides, the CDR3 is TGTGCCAGCAGCGCGGGACTAGCACCTACAGATACGCAGTATTTT.

This clonotype was recorded a few times. The CDR3 region is CSARELGQEGTRDTQYF. CDR3 in DNA: TGCAGTGCTAGAGAGCTGGGACAGGAGGGGACTAGAGATACGCAGTATTTT. The chain recombines TRBV20-1 with TRBJ2-3, with D tentatively TRBD1 or TRBD2 (8 bases each). Trimming cost V 0 bases and J 5 bases, with 21 bases left between them. This CDR3 region has 17 residues. The germline V gene has CDR1 DFQATT and CDR2 SNEGSKA (reference sequence).

This rearrangement joins TRBV3-1 to TRBJ2-4, with D unclear. The DNA end is a closer match to TRBJ2-7, so the J assignment may be wrong. The CDR3 covers 12 residues. Germline V gives CDR1 LGHDT, CDR2 YNNKEL (reference sequence). The CDR3 loop reads CASSHASYEQYF. The CDR3 DNA reads TGTGCCAGCAGCCACGCAAGCTACGAGCAGTACTTC.

V usage is TRBV5-1 and J usage is TRBJ2-3; 7 bases are a match to TRBD2. This CDR3 has 15 amino acids. V lost 4 bases, J lost 4 bases, and 9 bases stayed unmatched. CDR1 and CDR2 (germline): SGHRS, YFSETQ. CDR3 loop: CASSPRAGMADTQYF. The CDR3 nucleotides read TGCGCCAGCAGCCCCCGAGCGGGGATGGCAGATACGCAGTATTTT.

The chain links TRBV27 to TRBJ2-7, with D maybe TRBD1 (5 bases). The germline V gene encodes CDR1 MNHEY and CDR2 SMNVEV (reference sequence). The ends were cut back, 7 bases at V and 5 bases at J, with 15 bases in the middle. The CDR3 loop spans 13 amino acids. The CDR3 DNA follows: TGTGCCAGCACCGCTTCAGGGTTCCACGAGCAGTACTTC. Protein: CASTASGFHEQYF.

The chain couples TRBV6-6 to TRBJ1-4; possible D gene TRBD1, 5 bases. The V end lost 6 bases, the J end lost 3 bases, and 17 bases lay between the germline ends. Germline lookup yields CDR1 MNHNY and CDR2 SVGAGI (reference sequence). This CDR3 spans 16 amino acids. Here the CDR3 DNA reads TGTGCCAGCAGGGCAGGGAAATTATTGGCTAATGAAAAACTGTTTTTT. Translating it yields CASRAGKLLANEKLFF.

This clonotype has only a few counts. This rearrangement joins TRBV7-2 to TRBJ1-2; the match to TRBD1 covers 7 bases. This CDR3 contains 12 residues. Germline V CDR1 and CDR2: SGHTA, FQGNSA. CDR3 protein: CAMQGVAYGYTF. CDR3 nucleotide sequence: TGTGCTATGCAGGGGGTCGCCTATGGCTACACCTTC.

In DNA form, the CDR3 reads TGTGCCAGCAGTTCCCACAGGGAGGGAAATCAGCCCCAGCATTTT. Translating it yields CASSSHREGNQPQHF. V usage is TRBV12-3 or TRBV12-4 and J usage is TRBJ1-5; TRBD1 is a possible D gene (6 bases). This CDR3 has 15 amino acids. Between the trimmed V and J ends, which lost 4 bases and 4 bases, there was a span of 14 bases.

Notes on this clonotype: An end of the junction does not agree with germline; a read error may underlie this. The rearrangement links TRBV4-2 to TRBJ2-7; a possible D gene is TRBD2 (5 bases). Per germline, CDR1 LGHNA and CDR2 YNFKEQ. CDR3 size: 16 residues. This CDR3 reads CASSLGSGSVSYGQYF. In DNA form, the CDR3 reads TGTGCCAGCAGCCTAGGTTCGGGGTCGGTCTCCTACGGGCAGTACTTC.

In its sample, this clonotype was seen once. The chain joins TRBV9 to TRBJ2-3, with D possibly TRBD2 on 5 matching bases. The CDR3 covers 15 residues. Germline assignment: CDR1 SGDLS and CDR2 YYNGEE. With 3 bases removed from V and 8 bases from J, the gap between germline ends came to 19 bases. DNA of the CDR3: TGTGCCAGCAGCGGACCGAGGGTCGCGGCCGGTACGCAGTATTTT. Translation: CASSGPRVAAGTQYF.

In the case of this clonotype: The junction departs from the called germline gene at one end, perhaps through a read error. The gene calls are TRBV12-3 or TRBV12-4 and TRBJ2-7, with no clear D. The end of the DNA aligns better with TRBJ2-5, so the J call may be wrong. CDR3 length: 12 amino acids. Here the CDR3 DNA reads TGTGCCGGCAGTAGAGAGATCGGGACCCAGTACTTC. Translation gives CAGSREIGTQYF.

The gene calls are TRBV24-1 and TRBJ2-1; 10 bases are a match to TRBD2. The CDR3 is made up of 18 amino acids. J was trimmed by 0 bases and V by 1 base; bases with no gene match: 5. CDR1 and CDR2 from the germline V gene are KGHDR and SFDVKD. The CDR3 reads CATSDFLTSGNSYNEQFF. In nucleotides, the CDR3 is TGTGCCACCAGTGATTTCCTAACTAGCGGGAACTCCTACAATGAGCAGTTCTTC.

The chain couples TRBV20-1 to TRBJ1-1; 7 bases line up with TRBD1. This CDR3 comprises 12 residues. The J segment lost 4 bases and the V segment lost 1 base, leaving 0 bases of the junction unmatched. Germline V lookup: CDR1 DFQATT, CDR2 SNEGSKA (reference sequence). CDR3 DNA sequence: TGCAGTGCTAGAGCAGGGGGCACTGAAGCTTTCTTT. As protein: CSARAGGTEAFF.

This clonotype has more than one count but fewer than ten. The V call is TRBV7-3, the J call TRBJ2-7; D is uncertain. The CDR3 is 12 residues long. V was clipped by 5 bases and J by 7 bases, with 12 bases between them. Germline V lookup: CDR1 SGHTA, CDR2 FQGTGA. The CDR3 DNA is TGTGCCAGCAGCCCCCCGGTTGGTGAGCAGTACTTC. Amino acids: CASSPPVGEQYF.